Following are 28 T cell receptor beta chains from one sample sequenced in a study of identical twins. MiXCR, applied by TCRdb to the 5' RACE reads, yields one record per CDR3 protein. The sample contains about 530,000 distinct CDR3 sequences, approximately 14% of which appear only once. These data were also filed under a second study, of yellow fever vaccine responses in identical twins.

The specimen was CD4+ T cells sorted from blood. The receptors shown here come from a woman aged 18-29 years in good health.

This sequence joins TRBV11-1 and TRBJ2-5, with 11 bases aligning to TRBD2. J gave up 1 base and V 5 bases, and 12 bases lay outside the gene matches. Germline V gene sequence: CDR1 SGHAT, CDR2 FQDESV (reference sequence). This CDR3 has 18 residues. The CDR3 sequence: CASSPGTSGVGTQETQYF. CDR3 nucleotide sequence: TGTGCCAGCAGCCCGGGGACTAGCGGAGTGGGGACCCAAGAGACCCAGTACTTC.

The sample holds a few counts of this clonotype. V gene TRBV20-1 combines with J gene TRBJ2-3; D uncertain. This CDR3 region has 12 residues. Trimming shortened V by 0 bases and J by 6 bases, and 7 bases separated the two germline ends. Per germline, CDR1 DFQATT and CDR2 SNEGSKA (reference sequence). The CDR3 here is CSARDPGDTQYF. CDR3 coding DNA: TGCAGTGCTAGAGATCCCGGGGATACGCAGTATTTT.

The table lists this clonotype with a few counts. The CDR3 DNA reads as TGTGCCAGCAGTTACTCTCAGGGCATCTACGAGCAGTACTTC. Encoded protein: CASSYSQGIYEQYF. The genes are TRBV6-5 and TRBJ2-7; possible D gene TRBD1, 5 bases. Trimming stripped 0 bases from V and 3 bases from J, with 9 bases between. Looked up from germline, CDR1 is MNHEY and CDR2 is SVGAGI. The CDR3 runs 14 residues.

This sequence joins TRBV2 and TRBJ1-1; D not certain. Germline V gene lookup returns CDR1 SNHLY and CDR2 FYNNEI. The CDR3 is 13 amino acids. The V end lost 8 bases, the J end lost 0 bases, and 10 bases lay between the germline ends. The CDR3 DNA is TGTGCCAGCCAAAGGGAAATGAACACTGAAGCTTTCTTT. The encoded protein is CASQREMNTEAFF.

V and J are TRBV18 and TRBJ1-4; D might be TRBD1 (6 bases). Germline values: CDR1 KGHSH, CDR2 LQKENI. V was pared by 3 bases and J by 5 bases, with 19 bases between. CDR3 size: 17 residues. This chain's CDR3 is CASSPPLTQGLNEKLFF. The CDR3 DNA follows: TGTGCCAGCTCACCTCCGCTTACACAGGGCCTCAATGAAAAACTGTTTTTT.

The chain uses TRBV2 and TRBJ2-1; D might be TRBD2 (5 bases). The CDR3 extends over 13 amino acids. The V and J ends lost 7 bases and 6 bases respectively, with 13 bases between them. Per germline, CDR1 SNHLY and CDR2 FYNNEI. CDR3 loop: CASNRIGGNEQFF. As DNA, the CDR3 is TGTGCCAGCAATCGGATCGGAGGCAATGAGCAGTTCTTC.

This clonotype has only a few counts. The CDR3 coding sequence is TGTGCCAGCAGCTTCCTGCTTGACTATACGCAGTATTTT. It specifies CASSFLLDYTQYF. This rearrangement joins TRBV11-2 to TRBJ2-3; the D is unclear. Trimming left V 3 bases short and J 7 bases short, with 11 bases between. Per germline, CDR1 SGHAT and CDR2 FQNNGV. The CDR3 has 13 residues.

The table lists this clonotype with many counts. The chain is built from TRBV20-1 and TRBJ1-5; D remains ambiguous. Per germline, CDR1 DFQATT and CDR2 SNEGSKA (reference sequence). The length of the CDR3 is 13 residues. Deletions cut 2 bases from V and 2 bases from J, with 7 bases between. CDR3 sequence: CSARSGGNQPQHF. CDR3 DNA: TGCAGTGCTAGATCAGGAGGCAATCAGCCCCAGCATTTT.

The chain joins TRBV5-1 to TRBJ1-1; 7 nucleotides agree with TRBD1. The CDR3 runs to 13 residues. V was pared by 8 bases and J by 3 bases, with 7 bases of the junction left unmatched. Per germline, CDR1 SGHRS and CDR2 YFSETQ. CDR3 amino acids: CASRQGDDTEAFF. DNA of the CDR3: TGCGCCAGTCGACAGGGCGACGACACTGAAGCTTTCTTT.

The rearrangement uses TRBV6-2 or TRBV6-3 and TRBJ2-7; possibly TRBD2 for D (6 bases). Germline V lookup: CDR1 MNHEY, CDR2 SVGEGT. CDR3 length: 12 residues. The V end lost 5 bases, the J end lost 5 bases, and 10 bases lay between the germline ends. The CDR3 DNA reads TGTGCCAGCAGTGGACTAACAAACGAGCAGTACGTC. Its translation is CASSGLTNEQYV.

The chain joins TRBV29-1 to TRBJ2-7; D might be TRBD1 (6 bases). Trimming pared 5 bases from V and 6 bases from J, leaving 17 bases between. CDR3 size: 13 residues. Looked up from germline, CDR1 is SQVTM and CDR2 is ANQGSEA. CDR3 residues: CSVMKLGGTEQYV. The CDR3 DNA follows: TGCAGCGTTATGAAACTAGGGGGAACCGAGCAGTACGTC.

This clonotype was seen only a few times. The chain uses TRBV7-2 and TRBJ2-1, with D tentatively TRBD1 or TRBD2 (5 bases each). Germline CDR1 and CDR2: SGHTA and FQGNSA. With 5 bases removed from V and 4 bases from J, the gap between germline ends came to 15 bases. The CDR3 contains 15 residues. The CDR3 DNA follows: TGTGCCAGCAGCCCACAACTGGGGGATTACAATGAGCAGTTCTTC. This translates into CASSPQLGDYNEQFF. The variable domain in full, completed from reference TRBV7-2 and TRBJ2-1, reads GAGVSQSPSNKVTEKGKDVELRCDPISGHTALYWYRQSLGQGLEFLIYFQGNSAPDKSGLPSDRFSAERTGGSVSTLTIQRTQQEDSAVYLCASSPQLGDYNEQFFGPGTRLTVL.

This clonotype showed up just a few times. The chain recombines TRBV4-1 with TRBJ2-1; D remains unclear. CDR1 and CDR2 (germline): MGHRA, YSYEKL. This CDR3 spans 13 amino acids. Trimming removed 1 base at V and 6 bases at J, with 7 bases between. The CDR3: CASSQVGINEQFF. CDR3 bases: TGCGCCAGCAGCCAAGTGGGCATCAATGAGCAGTTCTTC.

The sample holds a few counts of this clonotype. The V call is TRBV5-6, the J call TRBJ2-1; 14 positions match TRBD2. This CDR3 is 16 amino acids long. Germline lookup yields CDR1 SGHDT and CDR2 YYEEEE. J lost 7 bases, V lost 2 bases, and 5 bases had no gene match. In DNA form, the CDR3 reads TGTGCCAGCAGCTTCCGGACTAGCGGGGGGCGGAATGAGCAGTTCTTC. The encoded protein is CASSFRTSGGRNEQFF.

This rearrangement joins TRBV20-1 to TRBJ2-3, with D tentatively TRBD2 (6 bases). Trimming shortened V by 4 bases and J by 3 bases, and 23 bases separated the two germline ends. This CDR3 is built from 17 residues. Germline assignment: CDR1 DFQATT and CDR2 SNEGSKA (reference sequence). This chain's CDR3 is CSATRTIPRECTDTQYF. The DNA for the CDR3 is TGCAGTGCTACCCGGACCATACCGCGGGAATGTACAGATACGCAGTATTTT.

The chain is built from TRBV5-6 and TRBJ2-5; 8 bases align to TRBD2. The V and J ends lost 1 base and 5 bases, in that order; junction bases with no gene match: 10. The CDR3 covers 16 residues. The germline V gene has CDR1 SGHDT and CDR2 YYEEEE. The CDR3 is CASSLSVAGLLETQYF. The CDR3 DNA follows: TGTGCCAGCAGCTTGTCGGTAGCGGGGCTTCTTGAGACCCAGTACTTC.

This clonotype was counted between two and nine times. Sequence at one end of the junction differs from germline and may be a read error. The chain recombines TRBV12-3 or TRBV12-4 with TRBJ1-6; 8 bases align to TRBD1. The CDR3 totals 17 residues. In DNA form, the CDR3 reads TGTGCCGGCAGTTGGCTGGCGGACAGGGCCTATAATTCACCCCTCCACTTT. Translated, it gives CAGSWLADRAYNSPLHF.

This clonotype was observed a handful of times. CDR3 DNA: TGTGCCAGCAGTGCGGCGAGGGAGGGGCAGCCCCAGCATTTT. It is translated as CASSAAREGQPQHF. The V and J genes are TRBV28 and TRBJ1-5; TRBD1 is a possible D gene (5 bases). In germline, CDR1 is MDHEN, CDR2 SYDVKM. The CDR3 loop spans 14 amino acids. V shed 5 bases and J shed 7 bases, with 15 bases lying between them.

This clonotype has more than one count but fewer than ten. This chain joins TRBV6-5 and TRBJ2-1, with 9 bases that match TRBD2. V gave up 3 bases and J gave up 4 bases; unmatched junction bases: 13. The V gene's germline CDR1 is MNHEY and CDR2 SVGAGI. The CDR3 consists of 18 residues. The CDR3, as DNA: TGTGCCAGCAGTTATCAGGGACGAAGCGGGGGGCCTTACAATGAGCAGTTCTTC. It encodes CASSYQGRSGGPYNEQFF.

This clonotype was found a few times. The V call is TRBV7-9, the J call TRBJ2-7; D is perhaps TRBD1 (6 bases). CDR1 and CDR2 from the germline V gene are SEHNR and FQNEAQ (reference sequence). Trimming left V 5 bases short and J 7 bases short, with 12 bases between. The CDR3 sequence is 12 residues long. CDR3 region: CASSNVGGEQYV. The CDR3 DNA is TGTGCCAGCAGCAACGTAGGGGGTGAGCAGTACGTC.

This chain's CDR3 is CASSQEGGGLALSTDTQYF. The CDR3 DNA is TGCGCCAGCAGCCAAGAGGGGGGGGGGCTAGCCCTTAGCACAGATACGCAGTATTTT. This sequence joins TRBV4-1 and TRBJ2-3; D perhaps matches TRBD2 (7 bases). Germline V lookup: CDR1 MGHRA, CDR2 YSYEKL. The CDR3 has 19 residues. Trimming removed 0 bases at V and 0 bases at J, with 19 bases between.

The chain employs TRBV4-2 and TRBJ1-1; 10 nucleotides match TRBD1. J lost 4 bases, V lost 1 base, and 3 bases had no gene match. In germline, CDR1 is LGHNA, CDR2 YNFKEQ. This CDR3 has 15 amino acids. The CDR3 is CASSQAWTGGTEAFF. For the CDR3, the DNA is TGTGCCAGCAGCCAAGCCTGGACAGGGGGCACTGAAGCTTTCTTT.

The V call is TRBV27, the J call TRBJ2-3, with 7 bases aligning to TRBD1. CDR3 length equals 15 residues. Trimming at V came to 8 bases and at J to 1 base, leaving 9 bases not matched to a gene. Germline V gene sequence: CDR1 MNHEY, CDR2 SMNVEV (reference sequence). This CDR3 reads CASHQAGGGTDTQYF. The CDR3, as DNA: TGTGCCAGCCACCAGGCAGGGGGTGGCACAGATACGCAGTATTTT.

This clonotype has just a few counts. The chain joins TRBV27 to TRBJ2-1, with D possibly matching TRBD2 (6 bases). The CDR3 is made up of 17 amino acids. V was shortened by 3 bases and J by 0 bases, with 15 bases between the two germline ends. Germline V gene sequence: CDR1 MNHEY, CDR2 SMNVEV (reference sequence). As DNA, the CDR3 is TGTGCCAGCAGTTTGGGGGAGGCCCGGAGCTCCTACAATGAGCAGTTCTTC. Its translation is CASSLGEARSSYNEQFF.

This clonotype was counted at least ten times. V gene TRBV27 combines with J gene TRBJ2-2; D gene unclear. The CDR3 loop spans 17 amino acids. Germline CDR1 is MNHEY and CDR2 is SMNVEV (reference sequence). V lost 3 bases and J 0 bases, leaving 14 bases between the germline ends. CDR3 region: CASSFLVGLTNTGELFF. The DNA of the CDR3 is TGTGCCAGCAGTTTTTTAGTTGGGCTGACGAACACCGGGGAGCTGTTTTTT.

This chain joins TRBV2 and TRBJ1-4; unclear D gene. The germline gives CDR1 SNHLY, CDR2 FYNNEI. CDR3 length equals 12 residues. Trimming cost V 3 bases and J 6 bases, with 5 bases left between them. CDR3 loop: CASSDSYEKLFF. The CDR3 nucleotides read TGTGCCAGCAGTGACAGCTATGAAAAACTGTTTTTT.

This clonotype was counted between two and nine times. This chain uses TRBV20-1 with TRBJ1-1; D remains ambiguous. The CDR3 is 17 amino acids. V gave up 0 bases and J gave up 0 bases, with 17 bases separating them. CDR1 is DFQATT, CDR2 SNEGSKA, per germline (reference sequence). The DNA of the CDR3 is TGCAGTGCTAGAGATCGCCAGCCAGTTTACATGAACACTGAAGCTTTCTTT. It codes for CSARDRQPVYMNTEAFF.

The gene calls are TRBV10-3 and TRBJ1-1; 9 positions agree with TRBD1. Germline assignment: CDR1 ENHRY and CDR2 SYGVKD. This CDR3 comprises 14 residues. Trimming removed 2 bases from V and 4 bases from J; junction bases left unmatched: 2. Here the CDR3 reads CAISEATGGTEAFF. The CDR3 DNA is TGTGCCATCAGTGAGGCGACAGGGGGCACTGAAGCTTTCTTT.